Listed here are 21 T cell receptor beta chains from one sample, sequenced in a study of shared clonotypes between healthy human individuals. Profiling relied on immunoSEQ multiplex PCR, and the TCRdb table lists in-frame clones only, not all of them. The data show approximately 2.1 million clones, with 80% to 95% seen just once and around 0.4% held by the top ten. The source material was naive CD4+ T cells from PBMCs. Sample subset: CD45RA+ positively selected. These receptors came from a man aged 18 to 35 in good health. Some clones in this sample may be carry-over from other donors' samples.

The J gene is TRBJ2-7, the V gene TRBV6-1, with a possible D match to TRBD1 (6 bases). There are 16 residues in the CDR3. Germline CDR1 is MNHNS and CDR2 is SASEGT. V shed 3 bases and J shed 3 bases, with 18 bases lying between them. The CDR3 spells CASSESGTRQFYEQYF. CDR3 in DNA: TGTGCCAGCAGTGAGTCCGGGACAAGGCAGTTCTACGAGCAGTACTTC.

The chain employs TRBV6-1 and TRBJ2-7, with TRBD1 matching over 9 bases. This CDR3 contains 13 residues. Germline lookup yields CDR1 MNHNS and CDR2 SASEGT. The V and J ends lost 8 bases and 3 bases, in that order; junction bases with no gene match: 5. For the CDR3, the DNA is TGTGCCAGCGGGGGGACAGGGAACTACGAGCAGTACTTC. Translation: CASGGTGNYEQYF.

This CDR3 reads CATRDRISYEQYF. The CDR3 DNA reads TGTGCCACTCGGGACAGAATCTCCTACGAGCAGTACTTC. V is TRBV28 and J is TRBJ2-7; 7 positions match TRBD1. The CDR3 extends over 13 amino acids. J gave up 0 bases and V 10 bases, and 6 bases lay outside the gene matches. Per germline, CDR1 MDHEN and CDR2 SYDVKM.

A single count supports this clone. This CDR3 reads CAWNHRANEQFF. CDR3 DNA sequence: TGTGCCTGGAACCACAGGGCGAATGAGCAGTTCTTC. The chain carries TRBV30 and TRBJ2-1, with a weak D call TRBD1 (6 bases). CDR3 length: 12 residues. CDR1 and CDR2 (germline): GTSNPN, SVGIG (reference sequence). V was pared by 4 bases and J by 7 bases, with 11 bases between.

The V gene is TRBV2, the J gene TRBJ1-1, with 8 bases that match TRBD1. The CDR3 contains 14 residues. Germline values: CDR1 SNHLY, CDR2 FYNNEI. Losses at the gene ends were 7 bases for V and 2 bases for J; bases not matched to a gene: 6. CDR3: CASTLGQANTEAFF. The CDR3 DNA reads TGTGCCAGCACCCTGGGACAGGCCAACACTGAAGCTTTCTTT.

The rearrangement joins TRBV9 to TRBJ1-3; D gene unclear. Trimming stripped 3 bases from V and 0 bases from J, with 10 bases between. Germline CDR1 SGDLS, CDR2 YYNGEE. CDR3 length equals 15 residues. The CDR3, as DNA: TGTGCCAGCAGCGACTCCGGGCACTCTGGAAACACCATATATTTT. Encoded protein: CASSDSGHSGNTIYF.

Concerning this clone: The sample has other DNA sequences that encode this CDR3 too. This chain links TRBV30 with TRBJ2-4; TRBD1 or TRBD2 may be the D gene (5 bases each). The CDR3 totals 13 residues. The V gene's germline CDR1 is GTSNPN and CDR2 SVGIG (reference sequence). V was trimmed by 2 bases and J by 5 bases, leaving 10 bases between them. The CDR3 coding sequence is TGTGCCTGGAGTCGTGGGGGTGAAAACATTCAGTACTTC. Translated: CAWSRGGENIQYF.

J is TRBJ2-5 and V is TRBV2; 9 bases are a match to TRBD2. With V trimmed by 4 bases and J by 4 bases, 10 bases remained unmatched. This CDR3 region has 16 residues. The V gene's germline CDR1 is SNHLY and CDR2 FYNNEI. The CDR3 is CASSVLAGFPTETQYF. CDR3 DNA sequence: TGTGCCAGCAGTGTACTAGCGGGTTTCCCCACAGAGACCCAGTACTTC.

This chain connects TRBV5-1 to TRBJ2-1; D assignment may be TRBD1 or TRBD2 (7 bases each). Looked up from germline, CDR1 is SGHRS and CDR2 is YFSETQ. V was trimmed by 0 bases and J by 8 bases, leaving 18 bases between them. The CDR3 consists of 16 residues. CDR3 sequence reads: CASSLAGGGGLDEQFF. The DNA for the CDR3 is TGCGCCAGCAGCTTGGCCGGGGGAGGGGGCTTGGATGAGCAGTTCTTC.

V usage is TRBV6-5 and J usage is TRBJ2-1, with no clear D. The CDR3 sequence is 15 residues long. Trimming removed 7 bases at V and 0 bases at J, with 13 bases between. From germline, CDR1 is MNHEY and CDR2 SVGAGI. The chain's CDR3 is CASKQRFSSYNEQFF. The CDR3 DNA follows: TGTGCCAGCAAGCAAAGATTCAGCTCCTACAATGAGCAGTTCTTC.

The chain joins TRBV28 to TRBJ1-2; no definite D call. The CDR3 is made up of 13 amino acids. Trimming shortened V by 5 bases and J by 6 bases, and 13 bases separated the two germline ends. Germline CDR1 reads MDHEN; CDR2 reads SYDVKM. In DNA form, the CDR3 reads TGTGCCAGCAGTCCTAGGCTGGGCCATGGCTACACCTTC. It encodes CASSPRLGHGYTF.

The CDR3 sequence is CASSLSGAGEAFF. CDR3 in DNA: TGTGCCAGCAGTTTATCTGGCGCTGGAGAAGCTTTCTTT. The V call is TRBV27, the J call TRBJ1-1, with unresolved D. In germline, CDR1 is MNHEY, CDR2 SMNVEV (reference sequence). The CDR3 spans 13 residues. Trimming pared 0 bases from V and 8 bases from J, leaving 10 bases between.

The rearrangement uses TRBV10-3 and TRBJ2-1; D remains unclear. In germline, CDR1 is ENHRY, CDR2 SYGVKD. The V gene lost 2 bases and the J gene lost 10 bases, with 6 bases spanning the gap. The CDR3 consists of 11 residues. The CDR3 loop reads CAISESTEQFF. CDR3 bases: TGTGCCATCAGTGAGAGCACCGAGCAGTTCTTC.

The chain recombines TRBV19 with TRBJ2-1, with 7 nucleotides matching TRBD2. The CDR3 runs 16 residues. Germline V gives CDR1 LNHDA, CDR2 SQIVND (reference sequence). V was clipped by 3 bases and J by 3 bases; unmatched bases: 8. The CDR3, as DNA: TGTGCCAGTAGTATCATGAGTCTAGCGGTCTACAATGAGCAGTTCTTC. Translating gives CASSIMSLAVYNEQFF.

In regard to this clone: Other DNA sequences within the sample encode an identical CDR3. The chain couples TRBV5-1 to TRBJ2-1; TRBD1 matches at 7 bases. J was trimmed by 4 bases and V by 4 bases; bases with no gene match: 5. Germline V lookup: CDR1 SGHRS, CDR2 YFSETQ. This CDR3 comprises 14 residues. The CDR3 DNA reads as TGCGCCAGCAGCCCAGGGACAGTTTACAATGAGCAGTTCTTC. It yields the protein CASSPGTVYNEQFF.

This clone was recorded only once. The CDR3 DNA is TGTGCCAGTAGTCTCCTCACTGGGGCCAACGTCCTGACTTTC. Its translation: CASSLLTGANVLTF. The chain employs TRBV19 and TRBJ2-6, with D unresolved. The V end lost 5 bases, the J end lost 2 bases, and 7 bases lay between the germline ends. Germline lookup yields CDR1 LNHDA and CDR2 SQIVND (reference sequence). This CDR3 spans 14 amino acids.

This chain connects TRBV28 to TRBJ2-7; D unclear. Deletions cut 2 bases from V and 3 bases from J, with 8 bases between. This CDR3 contains 13 residues. From germline, CDR1 is MDHEN and CDR2 SYDVKM. The CDR3 protein is CASSLRSFYEQYF. CDR3 nucleotides: TGTGCCAGCAGTTTAAGATCATTCTACGAGCAGTACTTC.

This sequence joins TRBV7-9 and TRBJ2-7; the match to TRBD2 covers 8 bases. V shed 5 bases and J 7 bases; nucleotides not matched to a gene: 13. The germline V gene has CDR1 SEHNR and CDR2 FQNEAQ (reference sequence). The CDR3 covers 15 residues. CDR3 bases: TGTGCCAGCAGCAACCGACTAGCGCCTTTTTATGAGCAGTACTTC. This codes for CASSNRLAPFYEQYF.

The chain uses TRBV28 and TRBJ2-2, with D perhaps assigned TRBD1 or TRBD2 (5 bases each). CDR3 length equals 15 residues. Trimming took off 6 bases at V and 4 bases at J, with 15 bases between the two ends. Germline V CDR1 and CDR2: MDHEN, SYDVKM. Written as DNA, the CDR3 is TGTGCCAGCAGGTCCGGGACCCCGAGCACCGGGGAGCTGTTTTTT. Protein: CASRSGTPSTGELFF.

This clone was observed once. One end of the junction varies from germline; a read error may be responsible. The chain uses TRBV27 and TRBJ2-5, with 11 bases that match TRBD2. The CDR3 is 15 residues long. CDR1 MNHEY and CDR2 SMNVEV come from the germline V gene (reference sequence). CDR3 in DNA: TGTGCCAGCAGATTATTTAGCGGGAGGGGAGAGACCCAGTACTTC. It encodes CASRLFSGRGETQYF.

The rearrangement uses TRBV6-5 and TRBJ2-5; 7 bases map to TRBD2. Germline V gene sequence: CDR1 MNHEY, CDR2 SVGAGI. J lost 5 bases, V lost 7 bases, and 7 bases had no gene match. There are 13 residues in the CDR3. CDR3 protein: CASTTGGSETQYF. CDR3 coding DNA: TGTGCCAGCACAACGGGGGGTTCGGAGACCCAGTACTTC.